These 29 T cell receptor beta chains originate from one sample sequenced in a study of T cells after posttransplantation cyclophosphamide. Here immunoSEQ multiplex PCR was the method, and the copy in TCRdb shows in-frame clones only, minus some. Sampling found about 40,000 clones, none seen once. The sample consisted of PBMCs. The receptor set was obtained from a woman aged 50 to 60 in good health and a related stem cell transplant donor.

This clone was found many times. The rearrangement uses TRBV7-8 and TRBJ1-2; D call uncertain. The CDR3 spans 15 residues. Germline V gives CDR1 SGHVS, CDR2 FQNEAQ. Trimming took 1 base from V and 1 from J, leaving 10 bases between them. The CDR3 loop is CASSLGGMGNYGYTF. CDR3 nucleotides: TGTGCCAGCAGCTTAGGAGGGATGGGTAACTATGGCTACACCTTC.

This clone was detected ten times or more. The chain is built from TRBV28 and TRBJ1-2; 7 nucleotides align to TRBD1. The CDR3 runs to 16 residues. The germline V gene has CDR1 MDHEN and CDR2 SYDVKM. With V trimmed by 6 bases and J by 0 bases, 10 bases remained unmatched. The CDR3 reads CASRRGRGTANYGYTF. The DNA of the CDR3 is TGTGCCAGCAGGCGGGGCAGGGGGACAGCTAACTATGGCTACACCTTC.

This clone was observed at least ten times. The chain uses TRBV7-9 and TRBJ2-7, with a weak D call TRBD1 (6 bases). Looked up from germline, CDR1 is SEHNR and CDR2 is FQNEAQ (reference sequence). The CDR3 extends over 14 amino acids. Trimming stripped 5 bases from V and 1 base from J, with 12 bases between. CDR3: CASSPKQGSYEQYF. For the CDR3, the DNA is TGTGCCAGCAGCCCGAAACAGGGATCCTACGAGCAGTACTTC.

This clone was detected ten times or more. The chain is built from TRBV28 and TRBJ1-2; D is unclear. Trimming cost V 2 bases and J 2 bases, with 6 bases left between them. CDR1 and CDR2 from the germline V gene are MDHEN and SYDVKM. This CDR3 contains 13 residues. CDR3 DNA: TGTGCCAGCAGTTTAAAGCAAAACTATGGCTACACCTTC. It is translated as CASSLKQNYGYTF.

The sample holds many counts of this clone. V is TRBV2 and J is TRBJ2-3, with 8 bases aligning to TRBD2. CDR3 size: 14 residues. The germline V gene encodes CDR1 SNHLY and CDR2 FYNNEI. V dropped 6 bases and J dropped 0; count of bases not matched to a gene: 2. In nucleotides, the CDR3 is TGTGCCAGCAGACAGCGGGGGAGCACAGATACGCAGTATTTT. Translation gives CASRQRGSTDTQYF. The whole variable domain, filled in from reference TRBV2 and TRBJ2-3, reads EPEVTQTPSHQVTQMGQEVILRCVPISNHLYFYWYRQILGQKVEFLVSFYNNEISEKSEIFDDQFSVERPDGSNFTLKIRSTKLEDSAMYFCASRQRGSTDTQYFGPGTRLTVL.

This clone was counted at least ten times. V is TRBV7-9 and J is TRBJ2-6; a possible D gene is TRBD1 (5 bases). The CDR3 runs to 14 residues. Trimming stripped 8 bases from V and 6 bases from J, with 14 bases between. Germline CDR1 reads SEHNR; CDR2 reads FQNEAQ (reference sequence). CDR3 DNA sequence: TGTGCCAGCGGGCAGGGTGCTGAGGCCAACGTCCTGACTTTC. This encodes CASGQGAEANVLTF.

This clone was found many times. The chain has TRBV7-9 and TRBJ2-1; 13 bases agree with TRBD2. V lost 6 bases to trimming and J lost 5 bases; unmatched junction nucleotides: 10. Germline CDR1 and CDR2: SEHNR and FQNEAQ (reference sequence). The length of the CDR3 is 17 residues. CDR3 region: CASSLRTSGGRNNEQFF. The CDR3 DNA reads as TGTGCCAGCAGTCTACGGACTAGCGGGGGCCGGAACAATGAGCAGTTCTTC.

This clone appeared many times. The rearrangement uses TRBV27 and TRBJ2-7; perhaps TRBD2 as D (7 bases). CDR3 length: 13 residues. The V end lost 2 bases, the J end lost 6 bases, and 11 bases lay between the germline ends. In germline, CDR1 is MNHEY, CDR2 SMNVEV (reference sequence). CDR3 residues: CASSLKGGIEQYF. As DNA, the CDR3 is TGTGCCAGCAGTTTAAAGGGGGGGATCGAGCAGTACTTC.

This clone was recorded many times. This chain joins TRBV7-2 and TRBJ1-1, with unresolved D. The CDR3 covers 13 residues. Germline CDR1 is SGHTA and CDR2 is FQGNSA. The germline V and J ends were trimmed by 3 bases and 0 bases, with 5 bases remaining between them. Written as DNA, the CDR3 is TGTGCCAGCAGCTTGTTAATGAACACTGAAGCTTTCTTT. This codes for CASSLLMNTEAFF.

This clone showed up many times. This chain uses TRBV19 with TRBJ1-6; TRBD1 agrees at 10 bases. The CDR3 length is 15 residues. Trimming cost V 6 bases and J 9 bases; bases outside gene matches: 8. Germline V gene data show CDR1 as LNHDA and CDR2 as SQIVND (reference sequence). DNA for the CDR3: TGTGCCAGTAGGACATCCGGGACAGGGGTTTCACCCCTCCACTTT. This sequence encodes CASRTSGTGVSPLHF.

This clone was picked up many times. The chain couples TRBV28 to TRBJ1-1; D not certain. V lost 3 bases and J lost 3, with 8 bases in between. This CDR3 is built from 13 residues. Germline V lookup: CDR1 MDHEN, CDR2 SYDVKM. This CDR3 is CASSLIQDTEAFF. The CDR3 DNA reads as TGTGCCAGCAGTTTGATACAAGACACTGAAGCTTTCTTT.

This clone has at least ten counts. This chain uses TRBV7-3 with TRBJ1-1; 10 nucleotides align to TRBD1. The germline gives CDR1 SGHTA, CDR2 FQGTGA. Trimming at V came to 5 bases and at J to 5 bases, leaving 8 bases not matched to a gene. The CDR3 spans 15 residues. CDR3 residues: CASSRRRTGGTEAFF. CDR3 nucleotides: TGTGCCAGCAGCCGACGCCGGACAGGGGGGACTGAAGCTTTCTTT.

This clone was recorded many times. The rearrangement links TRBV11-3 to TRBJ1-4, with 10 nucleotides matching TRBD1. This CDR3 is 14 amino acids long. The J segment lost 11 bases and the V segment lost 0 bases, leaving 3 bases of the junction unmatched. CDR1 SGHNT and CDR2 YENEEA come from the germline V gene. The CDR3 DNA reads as TGTGCCAGCAGCTTAGAGGGGACAGGGGAGAAACTGTTTTTT. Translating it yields CASSLEGTGEKLFF.

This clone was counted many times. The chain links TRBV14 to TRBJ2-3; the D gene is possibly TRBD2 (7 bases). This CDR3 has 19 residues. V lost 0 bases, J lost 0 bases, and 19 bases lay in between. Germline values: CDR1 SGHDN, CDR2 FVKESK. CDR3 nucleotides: TGTGCCAGCAGCCAAGAGGTCTCTTGGGGGGGGCCAAGCACAGATACGCAGTATTTT. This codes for CASSQEVSWGGPSTDTQYF.

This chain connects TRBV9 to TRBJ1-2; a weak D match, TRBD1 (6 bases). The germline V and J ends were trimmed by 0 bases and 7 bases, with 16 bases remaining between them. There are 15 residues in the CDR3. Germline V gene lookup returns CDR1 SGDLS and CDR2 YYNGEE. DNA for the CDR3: TGTGCCAGCAGCGTAGGGGGGTTGGGGGCAGGTGGCTACACCTTC. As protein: CASSVGGLGAGGYTF.

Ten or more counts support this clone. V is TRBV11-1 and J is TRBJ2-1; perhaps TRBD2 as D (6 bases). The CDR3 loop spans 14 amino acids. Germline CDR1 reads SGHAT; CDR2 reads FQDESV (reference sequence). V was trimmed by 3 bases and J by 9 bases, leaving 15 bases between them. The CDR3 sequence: CASSLELAQSEQFF. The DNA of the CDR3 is TGTGCCAGCAGCTTGGAACTAGCCCAAAGTGAGCAGTTCTTC.

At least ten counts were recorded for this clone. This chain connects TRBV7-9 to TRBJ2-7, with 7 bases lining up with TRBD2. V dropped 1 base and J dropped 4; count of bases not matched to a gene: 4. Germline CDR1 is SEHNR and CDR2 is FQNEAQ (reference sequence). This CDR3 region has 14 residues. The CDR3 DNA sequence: TGTGCCAGCAGCTTAGAGCTAGCGGCGTACGAGCAGTACTTC. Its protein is CASSLELAAYEQYF.

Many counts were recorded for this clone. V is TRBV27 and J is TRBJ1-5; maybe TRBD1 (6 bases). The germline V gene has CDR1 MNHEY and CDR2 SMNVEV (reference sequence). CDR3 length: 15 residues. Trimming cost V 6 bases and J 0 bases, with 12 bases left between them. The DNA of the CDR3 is TGTGCCAGCAGGATGGCGGGGGCTAGCAATCAGCCCCAGCATTTT. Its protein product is CASRMAGASNQPQHF.

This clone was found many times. The DNA for the CDR3 is TGTGCCAGCGTCAGACAGGTTGAAGCTTTCTTT. This translates into CASVRQVEAFF. This chain uses TRBV6-1 with TRBJ1-1; a weak D match, TRBD1 (6 bases). The V end lost 8 bases, the J end lost 7 bases, and 11 bases lay between the germline ends. Germline lookup yields CDR1 MNHNS and CDR2 SASEGT. The CDR3 length is 11 residues.

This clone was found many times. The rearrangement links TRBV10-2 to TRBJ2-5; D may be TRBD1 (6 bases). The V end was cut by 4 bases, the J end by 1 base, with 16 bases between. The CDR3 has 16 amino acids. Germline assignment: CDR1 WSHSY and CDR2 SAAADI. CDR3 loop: CASSGGTTYLQETQYF. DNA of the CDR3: TGCGCCAGCAGTGGAGGGACAACCTACCTCCAAGAGACCCAGTACTTC.

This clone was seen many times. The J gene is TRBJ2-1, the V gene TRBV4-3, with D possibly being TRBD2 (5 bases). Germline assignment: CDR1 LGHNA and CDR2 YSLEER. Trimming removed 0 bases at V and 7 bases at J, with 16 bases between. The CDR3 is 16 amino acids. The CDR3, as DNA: TGCGCCAGCAGCCAAGATGCGCGGGCGGGCGAGAATGAGCAGTTCTTC. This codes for CASSQDARAGENEQFF.

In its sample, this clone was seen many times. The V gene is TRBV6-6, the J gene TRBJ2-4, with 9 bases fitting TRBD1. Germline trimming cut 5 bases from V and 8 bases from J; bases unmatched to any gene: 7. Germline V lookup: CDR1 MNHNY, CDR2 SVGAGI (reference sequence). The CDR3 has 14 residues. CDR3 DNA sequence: TGTGCCAGCAGTACCGGGACAGGGATCGACATTCAGTACTTC. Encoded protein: CASSTGTGIDIQYF.

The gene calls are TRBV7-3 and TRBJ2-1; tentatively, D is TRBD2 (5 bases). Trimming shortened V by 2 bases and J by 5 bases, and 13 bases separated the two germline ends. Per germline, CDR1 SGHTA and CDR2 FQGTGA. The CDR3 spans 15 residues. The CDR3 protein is CASSLGRIANNEQFF. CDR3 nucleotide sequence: TGTGCCAGCAGCTTAGGCCGCATAGCGAACAATGAGCAGTTCTTC.

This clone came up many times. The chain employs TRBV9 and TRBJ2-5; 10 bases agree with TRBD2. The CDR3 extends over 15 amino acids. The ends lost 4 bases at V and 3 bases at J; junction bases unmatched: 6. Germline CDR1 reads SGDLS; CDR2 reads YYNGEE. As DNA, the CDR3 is TGTGCCAGCAGCCCCGGGACTAGCGTTAAAGAGACCCAGTACTTC. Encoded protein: CASSPGTSVKETQYF.

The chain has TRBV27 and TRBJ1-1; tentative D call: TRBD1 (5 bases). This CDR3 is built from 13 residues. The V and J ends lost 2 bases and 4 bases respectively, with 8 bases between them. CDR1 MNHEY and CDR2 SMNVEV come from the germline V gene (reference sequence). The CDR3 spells CASSLTQGTEAFF. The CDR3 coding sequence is TGTGCCAGCAGTTTAACCCAGGGCACTGAAGCTTTCTTT.

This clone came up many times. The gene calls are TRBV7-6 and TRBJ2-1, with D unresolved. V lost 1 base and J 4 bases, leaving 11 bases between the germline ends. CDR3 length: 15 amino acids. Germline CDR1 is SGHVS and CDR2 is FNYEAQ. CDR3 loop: CASSLVAGVYNEQFF. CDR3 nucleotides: TGTGCCAGCAGCTTAGTGGCAGGCGTATACAATGAGCAGTTCTTC. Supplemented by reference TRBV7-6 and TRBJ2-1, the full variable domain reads GAGVSQSPRYKVTKRGQDVALRCDPISGHVSLYWYRQALGQGPEFLTYFNYEAQQDKSGLPNDRFSAERPEGSISTLTIQRTEQRDSAMYRCASSLVAGVYNEQFFGPGTRLTVL.

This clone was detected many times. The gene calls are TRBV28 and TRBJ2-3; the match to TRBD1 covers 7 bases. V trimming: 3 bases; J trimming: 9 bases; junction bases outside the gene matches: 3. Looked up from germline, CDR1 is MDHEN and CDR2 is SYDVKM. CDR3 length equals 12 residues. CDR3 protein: CASSFRGQTQYF. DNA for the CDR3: TGTGCCAGCAGTTTTAGGGGGCAGACGCAGTATTTT. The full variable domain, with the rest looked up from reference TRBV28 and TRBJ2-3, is DVKVTQSSRYLVKRTGEKVFLECVQDMDHENMFWYRQDPGLGLRLIYFSYDVKMKEKGDIPEGYSVSREKKERFSLILESASTNQTSMYLCASSFRGQTQYFGPGTRLTVL.

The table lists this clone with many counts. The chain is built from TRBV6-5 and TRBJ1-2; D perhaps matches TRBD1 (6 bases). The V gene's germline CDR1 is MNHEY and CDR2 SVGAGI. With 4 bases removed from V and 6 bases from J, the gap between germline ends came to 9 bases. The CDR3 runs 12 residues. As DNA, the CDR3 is TGTGCCAGCAGTTCTCGACAGGATGGCTACACCTTC. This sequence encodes CASSSRQDGYTF.

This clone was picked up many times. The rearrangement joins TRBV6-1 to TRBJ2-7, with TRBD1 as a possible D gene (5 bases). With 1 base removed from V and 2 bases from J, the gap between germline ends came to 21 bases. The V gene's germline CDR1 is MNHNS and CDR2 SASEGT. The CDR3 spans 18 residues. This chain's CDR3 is CASSEDRLRGVITYEQYF. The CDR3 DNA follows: TGTGCCAGCAGTGAAGACAGGCTTCGTGGGGTCATAACCTACGAGCAGTACTTC.